This section outlines one T cell receptor (beta chain) sequence together with its context. Its specificity is unknown. This sample was included in a study of T cell responses to AZD1222 COVID-19 vaccine. Germline CDR1 reads SGDLS; CDR2 reads YYNGEE. Trimming took 4 bases from V and 5 from J; bases not matched to a gene: 2. The CDR3 runs to 13 residues. General study results and limits: Among vaccine-associated CD4 TCRs, coverage spanned spike, with dominance at 160-218 and 743-854. Scientists sampled the repertoires only once the peak T cell response had passed.

Libraries were prepared by immunoSEQ multiplex PCR; TCRdb keeps only in-frame clonotypes and omits some of them. The sample holds 67,000 or so clones, roughly 84% seen once. The receptor comes from an adult in good health. The chain employs TRBV9 and TRBJ2-2; TRBD1 matches 7 bases. The sequences come from peripheral blood, collected on day 0 of AZD1222 vaccination. This CDR3 is CASSLTGTGELFF. DNA for the CDR3: TGTGCCAGCAGCCTGACAGGGACCGGGGAGCTGTTTTTT.